This T cell receptor (delta chain) was recorded in a study of gamma-delta chains in newborns, infants, children. About the research overall: Microbial exposure reportedly drives polyclonal innate γδ T cell expansion after birth.

TCRdb called clones from the reads again using CATT. The sample has about 11,000 delta-chain clones; around 8.3% are singletons. CDR1 is GEAIGNYY, CDR2 EKD, per germline. The CDR3 loop spans 23 amino acids. V shed 0 bases and J 2 bases; nucleotides not matched to a gene: 15. This clone has only a few counts. This sequence joins TRDV2 and TRDJ3, with 13 bases identical to TRDD3. The source of this sequence is a child who was a newborn, infant or young child, either healthy, febrile or measles-vaccinated (not recorded which). The specimen was blood. DNA of the CDR3: TGTGCCTGTGACACCCTTCCTACGGAAACTGGGGGATACGGCACCTGGGACACCCGACAGATGTTTTTC. It is translated as CACDTLPTETGGYGTWDTRQMFF.